This T cell receptor (beta chain) was captured in a study of cytomegalovirus exposure and HLA in healthy donors. Findings of the study overall: Another analysis was done later, and it associated 16,951 TCR beta sequences with HLA alleles at 0.05 false discovery rate. Cytomegalovirus association was listed for 164 TCR beta chains. The presence/absence work took it that sequencing depth was about the same across donors.

This CDR3 contains 16 residues. Per the germline V gene, CDR1 is LGHNA and CDR2 is YNFKEQ. Trimming took 0 bases from V and 6 from J, leaving 16 bases between them. Worth noting for this clone: Its antigen is undetermined.

PCR primers comprised 60 Vbeta and 13 Jbeta primers. Clones were sequenced by immunoSEQ multiplex PCR, and TCRdb holds only the in-frame ones, with some missing. Among around 140,000 clones listed, roughly three fifths were seen once. The sequencing sample was made of PBMCs. The rearrangement joins TRBV4-2 to TRBJ2-3; possibly TRBD1 for D (6 bases). The TCR sequence derives from a male donor in good health and CMV-seronegative. The CDR3 DNA sequence: TGTGCCAGCAGCCAAGAAGTCAGGGGTGTGGTTGATACGCAGTATTTT. Translation: CASSQEVRGVVDTQYF.